This section outlines one T cell receptor beta chain sequence together with its context. This sample was taken from a study of T cell changes during pregnancy in multiple sclerosis. Here immunoSEQ multiplex PCR was the method, and the copy in TCRdb shows in-frame clones only, minus some. The data contain about 79,000 clones, around nine tenths of them singletons. CDR1 KGHSH and CDR2 LQKENI come from the germline V gene. V lost 3 bases and J lost 6; bases outside the gene matches: 14. The CDR3 is 16 amino acids. The TCR sequence derives from a female donor with multiple sclerosis, enrolled in a pregnancy study. The input for sequencing was CD4+ T cells from peripheral blood mononuclear cells, taken in the second trimester of pregnancy. This chain uses TRBV18 with TRBJ2-7, with 7 positions matching TRBD2. CDR3: CASSPTSGAGVPEQYF. CDR3 DNA sequence: TGTGCCAGCTCACCTACCTCCGGTGCGGGAGTTCCCGAGCAGTACTTC.